The rows below give T cell receptor beta chains drawn from one sample of a study of T-cell memory formation after mild COVID-19. A single record per CDR3 protein comes from TCRdb applying MiXCR to the 5' RACE reads. The table has under 300,000 distinct CDR3 sequences, roughly 18% seen once. The sequencing input was PBMCs or a T cell subset sorted from them (not recorded which). The receptor set was obtained from a man aged 18 to 30 who had mild COVID-19 (a few samples of this study predate the infection). Cell type and time point are not known. Each CDR3 is given with its conserved first and last residue. Each record gives: J gene, CDR3 length, V gene, clone size, D gene, CDR3 protein, CDR3 DNA. The D gene is left open where the match is weak. Not every row has a clone size; where given, it reads once, few, many or a size class.

>TRBJ1-2|14|TRBV25-1|few|TRBD1
CASSDWAGGFGYTF
TGTGCCAGCAGTGATTGGGCAGGGGGCTTTGGCTACACCTTC
>TRBJ2-3|14|TRBV5-1|-|-
CASSPLDRGDTQYF
TGCGCCAGCTCCCCCCTTGACCGTGGAGATACGCAGTATTTT
>TRBJ2-7|13|TRBV7-2|-|-
CASSAGLAYEQYF
TGTGCCAGCAGCGCAGGACTTGCCTACGAGCAGTACTTC
>TRBJ1-5|16|TRBV30|-|TRBD1
CAWRGQGLSSNQPQHF
TGTGCCTGGAGAGGACAGGGGCTATCAAGCAATCAGCCCCAGCATTTT
>TRBJ2-5|15|TRBV5-1|few|-
CASSLSGTREETQYF
TGCGCCAGCAGCTTGTCGGGCACCAGGGAGGAGACCCAGTACTTC
>TRBJ1-6|18|TRBV6-5|few|-
CASSYGGRGRAGNSPLHF
TGTGCCAGCAGTTACGGGGGGCGGGGACGGGCCGGTAATTCACCCCTCCACTTT
>TRBJ2-7|14|TRBV5-1|few|-
CASRMVPGAYEQYF
TGCGCCAGCAGAATGGTCCCGGGGGCTTACGAGCAGTACTTC
>TRBJ2-5|13|TRBV4-3|-|-
CASSQGREETQYF
TGCGCCAGCAGCCAGGGTAGAGAGGAGACCCAGTACTTC
>TRBJ1-1|16|TRBV12-3/TRBV12-4|-|-
CASSLSPWEQVAEAFF
TGTGCCAGCAGTTTATCTCCTTGGGAACAGGTCGCTGAAGCTTTCTTT
>TRBJ2-3|13|TRBV29-1|many|-
CSVEIGGSDTQYF
TGCAGCGTTGAAATAGGGGGATCGGATACGCAGTATTTT
>TRBJ1-1|15|TRBV12-3/TRBV12-4|-|-
CASSLPSRGYTEAFF
TGTGCCAGCAGTTTACCCTCCCGGGGGTACACTGAAGCTTTCTTT
>TRBJ1-5|14|TRBV7-8|many|-
CASSPPGLSQPQHF
TGTGCCAGCAGCCCCCCGGGACTTAGTCAGCCCCAGCATTTT
>TRBJ1-6|15|TRBV7-2|few|TRBD1
CASSTQGALSPPLHF
TGTGCCAGCAGCACACAGGGGGCTCTCTCCCCGCCCCTCCACTTT
>TRBJ1-2|15|TRBV4-3|-|-
CASSHSTLANYGYTF
TGCGCCAGCAGCCATTCAACGTTAGCTAACTATGGCTACACCTTC
>TRBJ2-3|15|TRBV4-2|-|-
CASSQWYSSTDTQYF
TGTGCCAGCAGTCAGTGGTACTCTAGCACAGATACGCAGTATTTT
>TRBJ2-5|12|TRBV19|-|-
CASSVNGETQYF
TGTGCCAGTAGTGTTAACGGCGAGACCCAGTACTTC
>TRBJ2-7|11|TRBV10-3|-|-
CAIGSSYEQYF
TGTGCCATCGGAAGCTCCTACGAGCAGTACTTC
>TRBJ1-5|14|TRBV7-9|few|TRBD1
CASSPGTGWQPQHF
TGTGCCAGCAGCCCTGGGACAGGGTGGCAGCCCCAGCATTTT
>TRBJ2-7|15|TRBV2|-|TRBD1
CASSEVGQGAGEQYF
TGTGCCAGCAGTGAGGTGGGTCAGGGGGCTGGCGAGCAGTACTTC
>TRBJ1-1|15|TRBV5-1|-|-
CASSLTLPGRTEAFF
TGCGCCAGCAGCTTGACCCTCCCGGGACGCACTGAAGCTTTCTTT
>TRBJ1-3|14|TRBV29-1|-|TRBD1
CSAQTGVSGNTIYF
TGCAGCGCCCAGACAGGGGTCTCTGGAAACACCATATATTTT
>TRBJ2-5|13|TRBV5-1|many|-
CASSQTDQETQYF
TGCGCCAGCAGCCAGACAGACCAAGAGACCCAGTACTTC
>TRBJ2-6|19|TRBV6-5|-|TRBD2
CASSGLTSGVLAGANVLTF
TGTGCCAGCAGTGGCCTGACTAGCGGAGTACTTGCTGGGGCCAACGTCCTGACTTTC
>TRBJ2-3|15|TRBV28|-|-
CASRGDGLFSDTQYF
TGTGCCAGCAGGGGGGACGGATTATTCTCAGATACGCAGTATTTT
>TRBJ1-6|15|TRBV7-6|few|TRBD1
CASSSGTGGDSPLHF
TGTGCCAGCAGTTCCGGGACAGGCGGGGATTCACCCCTCCACTTT
>TRBJ1-5|17|TRBV25-1|-|-
CASSDPNPKGVVQPQHF
TGTGCCAGCAGTGATCCCAACCCCAAAGGGGTCGTTCAGCCCCAGCATTTT
>TRBJ2-3|14|TRBV7-2|-|-
CATRGLTGTDTQYF
TGTGCCACTCGAGGGCTTACTGGGACAGATACGCAGTATTTT